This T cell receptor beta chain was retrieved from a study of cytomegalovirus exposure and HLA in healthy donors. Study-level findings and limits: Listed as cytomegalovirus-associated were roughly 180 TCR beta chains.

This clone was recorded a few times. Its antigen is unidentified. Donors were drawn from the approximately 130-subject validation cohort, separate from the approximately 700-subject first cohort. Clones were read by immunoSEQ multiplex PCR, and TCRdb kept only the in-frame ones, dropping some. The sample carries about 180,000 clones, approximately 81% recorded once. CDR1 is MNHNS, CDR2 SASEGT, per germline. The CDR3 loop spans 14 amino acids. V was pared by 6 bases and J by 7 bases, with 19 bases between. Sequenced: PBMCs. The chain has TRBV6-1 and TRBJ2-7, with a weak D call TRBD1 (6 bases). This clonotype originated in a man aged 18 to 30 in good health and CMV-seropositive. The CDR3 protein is CASSWTVFDGEQYF. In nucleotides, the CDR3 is TGTGCCAGCAGCTGGACAGTGTTTGATGGGGAGCAGTACTTC.